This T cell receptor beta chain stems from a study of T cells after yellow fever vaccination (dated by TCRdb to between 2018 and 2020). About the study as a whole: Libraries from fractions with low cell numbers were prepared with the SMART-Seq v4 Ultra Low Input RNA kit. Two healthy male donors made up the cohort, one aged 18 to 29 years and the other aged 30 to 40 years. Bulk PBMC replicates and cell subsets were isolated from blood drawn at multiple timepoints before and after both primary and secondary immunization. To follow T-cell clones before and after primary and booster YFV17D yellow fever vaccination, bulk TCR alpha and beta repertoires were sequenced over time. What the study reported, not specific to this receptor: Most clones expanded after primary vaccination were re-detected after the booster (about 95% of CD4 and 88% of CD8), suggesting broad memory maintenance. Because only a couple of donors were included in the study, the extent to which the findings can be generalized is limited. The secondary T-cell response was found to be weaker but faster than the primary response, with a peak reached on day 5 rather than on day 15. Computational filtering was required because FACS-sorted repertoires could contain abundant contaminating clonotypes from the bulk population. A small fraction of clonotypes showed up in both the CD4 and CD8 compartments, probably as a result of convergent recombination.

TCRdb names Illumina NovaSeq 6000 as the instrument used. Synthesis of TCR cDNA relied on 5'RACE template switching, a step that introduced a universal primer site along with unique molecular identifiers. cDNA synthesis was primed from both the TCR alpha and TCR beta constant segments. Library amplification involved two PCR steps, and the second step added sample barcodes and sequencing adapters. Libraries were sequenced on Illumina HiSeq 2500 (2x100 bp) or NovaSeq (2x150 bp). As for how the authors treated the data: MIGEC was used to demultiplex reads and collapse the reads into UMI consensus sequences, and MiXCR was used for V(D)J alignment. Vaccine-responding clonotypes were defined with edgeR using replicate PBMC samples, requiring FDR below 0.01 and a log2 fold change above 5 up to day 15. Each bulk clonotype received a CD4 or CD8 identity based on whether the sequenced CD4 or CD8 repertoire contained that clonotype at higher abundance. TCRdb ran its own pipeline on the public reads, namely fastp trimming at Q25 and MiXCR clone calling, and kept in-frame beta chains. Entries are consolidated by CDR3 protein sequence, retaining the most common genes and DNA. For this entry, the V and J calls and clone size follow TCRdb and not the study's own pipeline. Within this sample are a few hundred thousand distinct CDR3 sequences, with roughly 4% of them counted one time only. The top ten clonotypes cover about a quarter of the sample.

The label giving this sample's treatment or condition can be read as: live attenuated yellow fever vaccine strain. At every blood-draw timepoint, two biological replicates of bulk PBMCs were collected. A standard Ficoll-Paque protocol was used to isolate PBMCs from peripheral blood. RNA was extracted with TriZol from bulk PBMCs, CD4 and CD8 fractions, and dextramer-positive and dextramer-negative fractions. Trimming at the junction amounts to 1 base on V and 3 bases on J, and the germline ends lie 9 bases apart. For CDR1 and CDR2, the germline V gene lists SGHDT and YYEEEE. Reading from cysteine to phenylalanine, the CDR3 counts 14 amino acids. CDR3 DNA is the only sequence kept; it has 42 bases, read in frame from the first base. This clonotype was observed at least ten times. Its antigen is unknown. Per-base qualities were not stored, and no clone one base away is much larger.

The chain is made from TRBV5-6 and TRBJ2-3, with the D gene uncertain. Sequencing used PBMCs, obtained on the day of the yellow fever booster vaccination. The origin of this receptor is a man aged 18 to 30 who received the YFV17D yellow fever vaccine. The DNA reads TGTGCCAGCAGCTTGTCAGGAATGACAGATACGCAGTATTTT. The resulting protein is CASSLSGMTDTQYF.